This T cell receptor beta chain emerged from a study of Ad26.COV2.S vaccination and SARS-CoV-2 variants. Overall study context: The Ad26.COV2.S arm of the COV1001 trial was where the donor was placed. Ad26.COV2.S, an intramuscular injection, was given once or twice 56 days apart.

Trimming stripped 4 bases from V and 4 bases from J, with 10 bases between. This CDR3 is built from 13 residues. The germline V gene has CDR1 LGHNA and CDR2 YSLEER. Using immunoSEQ multiplex PCR, the repertoire was profiled, and TCRdb retains in-frame clones only, with some absent. This table has about 330,000 clones, almost 90% appearing once. Treatment in this sample: some 20 received Ad26.COV2.S at low or high dose, single or two shots; 5 received placebo; per-sample allocation not given. Samples analyzed were those drawn on day 63 after the first vaccine or placebo injection. Comment on this clone: As yet, its antigen is unknown.

Study-level points and caveats: Ad26.COV2.S recipients had broader spike-specific TCRs (P = 0.0014). In TCR breadth and depth analyses, total T cell responses may have been underestimated.

Material: peripheral blood, obtained in a trial of Ad26.COV2.S vaccine versus placebo. The V and J genes are TRBV4-3 and TRBJ1-1; the D gene is possibly TRBD1 (5 bases). The receptor was isolated from a person between 18 and 65 years old who received the Ad26.COV2.S COVID-19 vaccine or a placebo. The CDR3 sequence is CASSRGGSTEAFF. CDR3 DNA sequence: TGCGCCAGCAGCCGTGGGGGATCCACTGAAGCTTTCTTT.